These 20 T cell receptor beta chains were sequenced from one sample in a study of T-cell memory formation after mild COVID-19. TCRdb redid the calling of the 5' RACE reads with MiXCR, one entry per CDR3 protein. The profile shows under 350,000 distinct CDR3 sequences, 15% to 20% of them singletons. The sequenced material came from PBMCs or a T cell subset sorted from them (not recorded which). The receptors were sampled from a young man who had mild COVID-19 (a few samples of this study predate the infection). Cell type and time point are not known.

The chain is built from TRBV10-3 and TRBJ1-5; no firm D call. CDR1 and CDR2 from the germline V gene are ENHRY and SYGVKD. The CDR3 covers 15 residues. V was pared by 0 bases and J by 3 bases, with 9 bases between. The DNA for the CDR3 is TGTGCCATCAGTGAGTCGAGGCAGCCCAATCAGCCCCAGCATTTT. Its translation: CAISESRQPNQPQHF.

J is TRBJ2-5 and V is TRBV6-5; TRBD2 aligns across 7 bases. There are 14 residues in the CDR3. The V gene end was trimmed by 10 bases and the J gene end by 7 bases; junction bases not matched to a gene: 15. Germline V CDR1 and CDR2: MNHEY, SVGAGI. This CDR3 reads CATGRGGGVGTQYF. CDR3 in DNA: TGTGCCACCGGCCGGGGCGGGGGTGTGGGGACCCAGTACTTC.

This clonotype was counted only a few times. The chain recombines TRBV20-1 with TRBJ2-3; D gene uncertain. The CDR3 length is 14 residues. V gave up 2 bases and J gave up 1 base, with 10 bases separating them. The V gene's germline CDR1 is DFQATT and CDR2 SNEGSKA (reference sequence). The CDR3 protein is CSARSYVGTDTQYF. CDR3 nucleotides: TGCAGTGCTAGATCTTATGTGGGCACAGATACGCAGTATTTT.

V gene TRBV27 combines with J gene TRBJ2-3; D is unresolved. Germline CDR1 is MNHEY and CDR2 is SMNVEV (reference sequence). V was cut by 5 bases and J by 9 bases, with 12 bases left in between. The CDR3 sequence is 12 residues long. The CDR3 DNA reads TGTGCCAGCAGTCCCGGACCTGAGACGCAGTATTTT. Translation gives CASSPGPETQYF.

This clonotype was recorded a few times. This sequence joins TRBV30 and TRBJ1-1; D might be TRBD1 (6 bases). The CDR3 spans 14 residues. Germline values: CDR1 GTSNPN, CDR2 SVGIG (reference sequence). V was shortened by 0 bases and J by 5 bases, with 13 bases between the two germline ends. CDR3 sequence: CAWSVSRGGTEAFF. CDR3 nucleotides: TGTGCCTGGAGTGTTTCCAGGGGAGGGACTGAAGCTTTCTTT.

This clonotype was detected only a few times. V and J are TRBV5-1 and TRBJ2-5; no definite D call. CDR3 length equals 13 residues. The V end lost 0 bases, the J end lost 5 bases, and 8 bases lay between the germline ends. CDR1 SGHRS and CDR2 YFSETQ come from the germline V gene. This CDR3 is CASSLDVMETQYF. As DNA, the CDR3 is TGCGCCAGCAGCTTGGACGTTATGGAGACCCAGTACTTC.

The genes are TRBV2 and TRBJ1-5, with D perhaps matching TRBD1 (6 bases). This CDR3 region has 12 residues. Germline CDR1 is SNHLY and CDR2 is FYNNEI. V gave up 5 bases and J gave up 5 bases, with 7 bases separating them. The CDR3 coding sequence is TGTGCCAGCAGTAAGGGGGATCAGCCCCAGCATTTT. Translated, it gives CASSKGDQPQHF. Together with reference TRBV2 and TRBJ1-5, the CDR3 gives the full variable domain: EPEVTQTPSHQVTQMGQEVILRCVPISNHLYFYWYRQILGQKVEFLVSFYNNEISEKSEIFDDQFSVERPDGSNFTLKIRSTKLEDSAMYFCASSKGDQPQHFGDGTRLSIL.

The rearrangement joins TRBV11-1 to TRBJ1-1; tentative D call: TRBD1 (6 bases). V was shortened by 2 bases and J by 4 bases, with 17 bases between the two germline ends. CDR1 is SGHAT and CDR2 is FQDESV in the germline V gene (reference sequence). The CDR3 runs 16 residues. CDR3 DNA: TGTGCCAGCAGCTTACCGTTCGGGCAGGGGATCACTGAAGCTTTCTTT. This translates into CASSLPFGQGITEAFF.

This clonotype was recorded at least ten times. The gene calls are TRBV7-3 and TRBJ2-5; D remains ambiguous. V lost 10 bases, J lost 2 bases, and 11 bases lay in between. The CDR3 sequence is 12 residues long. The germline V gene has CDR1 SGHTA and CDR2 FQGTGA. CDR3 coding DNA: TGTGCCACCTCTTACAGACAAGAGACCCAGTACTTC. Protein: CATSYRQETQYF.

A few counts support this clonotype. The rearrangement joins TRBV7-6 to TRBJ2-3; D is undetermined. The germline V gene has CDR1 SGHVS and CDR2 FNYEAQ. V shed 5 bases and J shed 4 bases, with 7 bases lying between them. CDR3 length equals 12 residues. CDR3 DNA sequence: TGTGCCAGCAGCGATCGGTCAGATACGCAGTATTTT. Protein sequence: CASSDRSDTQYF.

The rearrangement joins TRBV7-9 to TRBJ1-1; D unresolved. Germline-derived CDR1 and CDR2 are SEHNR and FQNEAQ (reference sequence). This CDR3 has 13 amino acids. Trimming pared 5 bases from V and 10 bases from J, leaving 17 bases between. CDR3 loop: CASSPRNGEAAFF. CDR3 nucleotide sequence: TGTGCCAGCAGCCCCCGGAACGGAGAGGCAGCTTTCTTT.

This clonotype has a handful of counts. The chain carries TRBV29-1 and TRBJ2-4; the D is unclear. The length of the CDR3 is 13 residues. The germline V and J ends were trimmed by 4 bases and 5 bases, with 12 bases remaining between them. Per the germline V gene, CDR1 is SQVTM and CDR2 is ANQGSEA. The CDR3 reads CSVVPPTENIQYF. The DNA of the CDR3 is TGCAGCGTTGTACCGCCGACGGAAAACATTCAGTACTTC.

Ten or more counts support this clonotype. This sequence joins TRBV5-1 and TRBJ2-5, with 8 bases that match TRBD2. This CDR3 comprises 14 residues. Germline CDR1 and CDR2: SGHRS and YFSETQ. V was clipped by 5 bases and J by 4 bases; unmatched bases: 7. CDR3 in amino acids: CASSLSGVRETQYF. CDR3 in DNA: TGCGCCAGCAGTCTTAGCGGGGTTCGAGAGACCCAGTACTTC.

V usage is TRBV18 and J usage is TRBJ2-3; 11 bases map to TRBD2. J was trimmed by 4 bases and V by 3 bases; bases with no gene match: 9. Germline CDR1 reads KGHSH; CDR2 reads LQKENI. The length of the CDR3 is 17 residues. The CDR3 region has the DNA TGTGCCAGCTCACCCTTGGGCCTGACTAGCGGGGCAGATACGCAGTATTTT. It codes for CASSPLGLTSGADTQYF.

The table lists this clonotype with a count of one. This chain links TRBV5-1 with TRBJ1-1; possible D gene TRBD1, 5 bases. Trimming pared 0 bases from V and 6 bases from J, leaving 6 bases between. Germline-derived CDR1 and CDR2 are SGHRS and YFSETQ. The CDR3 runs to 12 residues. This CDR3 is CASSLAGPEAFF. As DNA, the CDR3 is TGCGCCAGCAGCTTGGCGGGGCCTGAAGCTTTCTTT. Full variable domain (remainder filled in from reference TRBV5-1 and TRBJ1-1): KAGVTQTPRYLIKTRGQQVTLSCSPISGHRSVSWYQQTPGQGLQFLFEYFSETQRNKGNFPGRFSGRQFSNSRSEMNVSTLELGDSALYLCASSLAGPEAFFGQGTRLTVV.

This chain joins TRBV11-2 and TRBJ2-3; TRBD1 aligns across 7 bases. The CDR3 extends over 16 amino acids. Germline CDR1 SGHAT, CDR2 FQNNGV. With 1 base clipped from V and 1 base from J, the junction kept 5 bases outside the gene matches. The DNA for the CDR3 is TGTGCCAGCAGCTTAGGAAGACAGGGTGGCACAGATACGCAGTATTTT. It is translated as CASSLGRQGGTDTQYF.

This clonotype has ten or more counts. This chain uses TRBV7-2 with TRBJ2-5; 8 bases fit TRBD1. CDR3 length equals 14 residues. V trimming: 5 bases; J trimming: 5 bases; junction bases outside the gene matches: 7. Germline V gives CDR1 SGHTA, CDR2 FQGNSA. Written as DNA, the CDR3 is TGTGCCAGCAGCACCCGACAGGGGCGGGAGACCCAGTACTTC. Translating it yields CASSTRQGRETQYF.

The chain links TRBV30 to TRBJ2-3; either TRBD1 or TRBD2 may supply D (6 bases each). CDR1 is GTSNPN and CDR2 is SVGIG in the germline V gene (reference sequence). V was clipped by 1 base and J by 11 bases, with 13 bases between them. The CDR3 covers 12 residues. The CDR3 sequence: CAWSGLEGGQYF. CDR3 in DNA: TGTGCCTGGAGTGGTCTGGAGGGGGGGCAGTATTTT.

CDR3 sequence: CASSLAGRAVNIQYF. For the CDR3, the DNA is TGTGCCAGCAGCTTAGCGGGAAGGGCCGTAAACATTCAGTACTTC. The genes are TRBV7-2 and TRBJ2-4, with D hard to call. The CDR3 is made up of 15 amino acids. The V gene lost 0 bases and the J gene lost 6 bases, with 12 bases spanning the gap. Germline V gene sequence: CDR1 SGHTA, CDR2 FQGNSA.

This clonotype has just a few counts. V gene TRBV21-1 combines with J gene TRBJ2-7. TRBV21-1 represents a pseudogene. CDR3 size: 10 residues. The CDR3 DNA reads TGTGCCACATGGTCACACGAGCAGTACGTC. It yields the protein CATWSHEQYV.